What follows are 22 T cell receptor beta chains derived from one specimen sequenced in a study of tumor-infiltrating lymphocytes in primary liver carcinoma. Constant-region priming of roughly 0.45 ug total RNA yielded TCR beta cDNA. ARM-PCR, slightly modified, supplied the TCR beta libraries through three nested multiplex PCR rounds. Researchers ran the first two PCR rounds for ten to eleven cycles each with TRBV1-TRBV30 forward primers and a C-beta reverse primer. In TCRdb, the multiplex PCR reads were re-called with MiXCR into one record per CDR3 protein. This sample carries some 190,000 distinct CDR3 sequences, around 81% of them seen once, and the ten largest clones take 15% to 20%. Taking about 17-31 mg of unsorted bulk tissue, the authors co-extracted RNA and DNA. Input material: tumor tissue from primary liver carcinoma. The origin of the receptors is a man aged 35 to 55 with primary liver carcinoma and hepatitis B virus infection.

This chain connects TRBV11-1 to TRBJ2-3; unclear D gene. V was shortened by 5 bases and J by 6 bases, with 15 bases between the two germline ends. From germline, CDR1 is SGHAT and CDR2 FQDESV (reference sequence). CDR3 size: 14 residues. The CDR3 coding sequence is TGTGCCAGCAGCACTAAGGGCCCGTTCGATACGCAGTATTTT. Translating it yields CASSTKGPFDTQYF. The full variable domain, completed using reference TRBV11-1 and TRBJ2-3, is EAEVAQSPRYKITEKSQAVAFWCDPISGHATLYWYRQILGQGPELLVQFQDESVVDDSQLPKDRFSAERLKGVDSTLKIQPAELGDSAMYLCASSTKGPFDTQYFGPGTRLTVL.

This sequence joins TRBV11-2 and TRBJ2-3; TRBD2 agrees at 12 bases. The CDR3 has 19 amino acids. Germline CDR1 reads SGHAT; CDR2 reads FQNNGV. After removal of 5 bases from V and 11 bases from J, the junction contained 23 bases not matched to a gene. This chain's CDR3 is CASSLSPRLAGERTHRQYF. CDR3 in DNA: TGTGCCAGCAGCCTATCGCCGAGACTAGCGGGAGAGAGGACACATAGGCAGTATTTT.

V is TRBV6-1 and J is TRBJ2-7; possible D gene TRBD1, 5 bases. The CDR3 extends over 14 amino acids. Trimming cost V 8 bases and J 2 bases, with 16 bases left between them. Germline assignment: CDR1 MNHNS and CDR2 SASEGT. CDR3 protein: CASQRTWFPYEQYF. The CDR3 DNA follows: TGTGCCAGCCAACGGACATGGTTCCCCTACGAGCAGTACTTC.

Notes on this clonotype: The conserved final phenylalanine or tryptophan is absent from the CDR3, which likely points to a read error. No DNA is shown, since the ends of the CDR3 on it are uncertain; the CDR3 is the one TCRdb lists. V gene TRBV6-1 combines with J gene TRBJ2-4; TRBD1 is taken as the D call from the table, unchecked against the DNA. The CDR3 adds up to 16 amino acids, both ends counted. Germline values: CDR1 MNHNS, CDR2 SASEGT. The CDR3 reads CASSAAGGFGKNIQYS.

As for this clonotype: One junction end does not reproduce the germline sequence, and a read error may be involved. V is TRBV6-1 and J is TRBJ2-7; a weak D match, TRBD1 (6 bases). There are 15 residues in the CDR3. CDR1 is MNHNS, CDR2 SASEGT, per germline. Written as DNA, the CDR3 is TGTACCAGCAGTGAAATGGGACACGGGATGTACGAGCAGTACTTC. This sequence encodes CTSSEMGHGMYEQYF.

This clonotype has at least ten counts. J is TRBJ1-5 and V is TRBV12-3 or TRBV12-4; D is ambiguous. V was cut by 5 bases and J by 7 bases, with 9 bases left in between. The length of the CDR3 is 12 residues. Here the CDR3 reads CASSPLGQPQHF. DNA of the CDR3: TGTGCCAGCAGTCCACTTGGGCAGCCCCAGCATTTT.

The chain is built from TRBV29-1 and TRBJ2-5, with a weak D call TRBD2 (7 bases). Germline CDR1 is SQVTM and CDR2 is ANQGSEA. The CDR3 runs 15 residues. As DNA, the CDR3 is TGCAGAATTGAAGCGGACGGGGGGCGAGCAGAGACCCAGTACTTC. This sequence encodes CRIEADGGRAETQYF. The full variable domain, completed using reference TRBV29-1 and TRBJ2-5, is SAVISQKPSRDICQRGTSLTIQCQVDSQVTMMFWYRQQPGQSLTLIATANQGSEATYESGFVIDKFPISRPNLTFSTLTVSNMSPEDSSIYLCRIEADGGRAETQYFGPGTRLLVL.

Written as DNA, the CDR3 is TGTGCCAACCACTTAGGTAACAGGGCGAGCTCCTACAATGAGCAGTTCTTC. Amino acid sequence: CANHLGNRASSYNEQFF. The chain employs TRBV11-2 and TRBJ2-1; D might be TRBD1 (6 bases). This CDR3 has 17 amino acids. Trimming removed 10 bases at V and 0 bases at J, with 22 bases between. The germline gives CDR1 SGHAT, CDR2 FQNNGV.

As regards this clonotype: The junction differs from germline at one of its ends, possibly a read error. The chain joins TRBV5-1 to TRBJ2-5; possible D gene TRBD1, 6 bases. Germline CDR1 is SGHRS and CDR2 is YFSETQ. This CDR3 has 14 residues. The CDR3 nucleotides are TGCGCCAGCAGCTTATGGGACACACAAGGGACCCAGTACTTC. It translates to CASSLWDTQGTQYF.

This clonotype was seen more than once but under ten times. The chain has TRBV20-1 and TRBJ2-7, with D possibly matching TRBD2 (5 bases). This CDR3 contains 12 residues. The V gene lost 6 bases and the J gene lost 3 bases, with 12 bases spanning the gap. Germline CDR1 DFQATT, CDR2 SNEGSKA (reference sequence). The DNA for the CDR3 is TGCAGTGCCACTAACCGGGGCTACGAGCAGTACTTC. It codes for CSATNRGYEQYF.

As DNA, the CDR3 is TGTGCCAGCAGTACTAACAGCACAGATACGCAGTATTTT. This translates into CASSTNSTDTQYF. The chain is built from TRBV7-9 and TRBJ2-3; D is unclear. Germline V gives CDR1 SEHNR, CDR2 FQNEAQ (reference sequence). This CDR3 has 13 amino acids. V lost 6 bases to trimming and J lost 0 bases, with 7 bases between them.

This sequence joins TRBV29-1 and TRBJ2-3, with TRBD2 as a possible D gene (8 bases). V was shortened by 6 bases and J by 4 bases, with 17 bases between the two germline ends. Germline values: CDR1 SQVTM, CDR2 ANQGSEA. This CDR3 is built from 14 residues. The CDR3 loop is CSVAGGQQPDTQYF. CDR3 bases: TGCAGCGTCGCGGGGGGACAGCAACCAGATACGCAGTATTTT.

A note on this clonotype: Sequence at one end of the junction differs from germline and may be a read error. The V call is TRBV5-6, the J call TRBJ2-1, with a tentative D call TRBD2 (5 bases). Germline CDR1 reads SGHDT; CDR2 reads YYEEEE. The CDR3 loop spans 11 amino acids. CDR3: CASSISVEQIF. The CDR3 bases are TGTGCCAGCAGCATTAGCGTCGAGCAGATCTTC.

This clonotype was found once. The junction shows a germline mismatch at one end, possibly a read error. The chain couples TRBV29-1 to TRBJ2-7; perhaps TRBD1 as D (6 bases). This CDR3 is 13 amino acids long. The germline V gene has CDR1 SQVTM and CDR2 ANQGSEA. In nucleotides, the CDR3 is TGCAGCGTTGCCCCGACAGGATTCGACGAGCAGTGCTTC. Residues: CSVAPTGFDEQCF.

This clonotype was observed a single time. As the CDR3 is not closed by the conserved phenylalanine or tryptophan, this likely results from a read error. The chain recombines TRBV14 with TRBJ2-1, with 9 bases identical to TRBD1. Germline V gives CDR1 SGHDN, CDR2 FVKESK. The CDR3 length is 16 residues. The CDR3 region has the DNA TGTGCCAGCAGACGTCGACAGGGGGGCCGGTTAAATGAACAGTTCTTA. It specifies CASRRRQGGRLNEQFL.

This clonotype was observed many times. The rearrangement uses TRBV7-2 and TRBJ2-3, with no clear D. The germline gives CDR1 SGHTA, CDR2 FQGNSA. Trimming pared 4 bases from V and 4 bases from J, leaving 15 bases between. This CDR3 is built from 15 residues. CDR3 DNA sequence: TGTGCCAGCAGCTCTCCTCGACAAGAGCCAGATACGCAGTATTTT. Protein product: CASSSPRQEPDTQYF.

The rearrangement uses TRBV6-6 and TRBJ1-1; the match to TRBD1 covers 7 bases. V gave up 10 bases and J gave up 1 base; unmatched junction bases: 15. CDR1 is MNHNY and CDR2 is SVGAGI in the germline V gene (reference sequence). There are 16 residues in the CDR3. The chain's CDR3 is CANSIFMAGGNTEAFF. The CDR3 coding sequence is TGTGCCAACAGCATATTTATGGCAGGGGGGAACACTGAAGCTTTCTTT.

This chain uses TRBV6-6 with TRBJ1-1; possibly TRBD1 for D (5 bases). Germline CDR1 is MNHNY and CDR2 is SVGAGI (reference sequence). Trimming shortened V by 8 bases and J by 3 bases, and 10 bases separated the two germline ends. The CDR3 loop spans 12 amino acids. As DNA, the CDR3 is TGTGCCAGCGACCAGACAGACACTGAAGCTTTCTTT. Amino acid sequence: CASDQTDTEAFF.

A note on this clonotype: An end of the junction differs from the germline gene, which may be a read error. V usage is TRBV7-9 and J usage is TRBJ2-2; perhaps D is TRBD1 or TRBD2 (6 bases each). Germline V gene sequence: CDR1 SEHNR, CDR2 FQNEAQ (reference sequence). The CDR3 loop spans 14 amino acids. CDR3 loop: CASGPVGGFGELFF. The CDR3 DNA is TGTGCCAGCGGCCCAGTGGGGGGCTTCGGGGAACTGTTTTTT.

On this clonotype: Sequence at one end of the junction differs from germline and may be a read error. CDR3 sequence reads: CTSGLGVAGGRSEQFF. DNA for the CDR3: TGTACCAGCGGCTTAGGTGTAGCGGGAGGGCGAAGTGAGCAGTTCTTC. The chain employs TRBV11-3 and TRBJ2-1, with TRBD2 matching over 11 bases. Germline CDR1 and CDR2: SGHNT and YENEEA. The CDR3 extends over 16 amino acids.

Details on this clonotype: The junction and the germline gene differ at one end; a read error may be behind it. The CDR3 coding sequence is TGTGCCAGCAGTGAAGCGCTTTTAGGGGGAGCGCACACCGGGGGGCTGTTT. Protein sequence: CASSEALLGGAHTGGLF. The chain recombines TRBV6-1 with TRBJ2-2; D might be TRBD2 (7 bases). This CDR3 has 17 amino acids. Germline V lookup: CDR1 MNHNS, CDR2 SASEGT.

Concerning this clonotype: Its ends do not fully match the called genes, so a read error is possible. This chain joins TRBV11-2 and TRBJ2-5; D remains unclear. The germline gives CDR1 SGHAT, CDR2 FQNNGV. CDR3 length: 15 residues. CDR3 sequence: CACSPRSAPGVTQYF. Written as DNA, the CDR3 is TGTGCCTGCAGCCCCCGGTCAGCCCCGGGCGTGACCCAGTACTTC. The full variable domain, completed using reference TRBV11-2 and TRBJ2-5, is EAGVAQSPRYKIIEKRQSVAFWCNPISGHATLYWYQQILGQGPKLLIQFQNNGVVDDSQLPKDRFSAERLKGVDSTLKIQPAKLEDSAVYLCACSPRSAPGVTQYFGPGTRLLVL.